The rows below give T cell receptor beta chains drawn from one sample of a study of graft-versus-host responses after intestinal transplantation. Generated by immunoSEQ multiplex PCR, the TCRdb table keeps only in-frame clones and is missing some. In the table there are 40,000 or so clones, approximately 95% of which are singletons. The sequenced sample was PBMCs, obtained roughly 780 days after intestinal transplantation. These receptors all stem from a human patient who received an intestinal transplant, so some T cells may come from the graft donor. The CDR3 runs from the conserved cysteine through the conserved F or W. The order of the fields is J gene, D gene, V gene, clone size, CDR3 DNA, CDR3 protein. D genes are given only for firm matches. Clone size is not always given. Where it is, it says once, few, many or a class for expanded clones.

TRBJ2-5 | - | TRBV6-5 | - | TGTGCCAGCAGTGCCTATTGGGGCCAAGAGACCCAGTACTTC | CASSAYWGQETQYF
TRBJ2-7 | TRBD2 | TRBV7-6 | once | TGTGCCAGCAGCGGTAGCGGGGTCTCCTACGAGCAGTACTTC | CASSGSGVSYEQYF
TRBJ2-7 | TRBD2 | TRBV6-5 | - | TGTGCCAGCAGTTACGGCACGCCCGGGAGGGAGCAGTACTTC | CASSYGTPGREQYF
TRBJ2-2 | - | TRBV9 | - | TGTGCCAGCAGCGTATTGCCTGATAGCGGCACCGGGGAGCTGTTTTTT | CASSVLPDSGTGELFF
TRBJ2-1 | TRBD2 | TRBV10-3 | - | TGTGCCATCAGTGAGTGGGTGACTAGCGGGGGCAATGAGCAGTTCTTC | CAISEWVTSGGNEQFF
TRBJ2-7 | TRBD1 | TRBV12-5 | - | TGTGCTAGTGGCTGGGGGACAGGGGGTGCCGAGCAGTACTTC | CASGWGTGGAEQYF
TRBJ2-7 | - | TRBV7-9 | - | TGTGCCAGCAGGGGGCCGGGCACAGGCCCCTTTTACGAGCAGTACTTC | CASRGPGTGPFYEQYF
TRBJ2-5 | - | TRBV9 | - | TGTGCCAGCAGCGTTGGAACTAAGATAGAGACCCAGTACTTC | CASSVGTKIETQYF
TRBJ2-1 | TRBD2 | TRBV7-9 | - | TGTGCCAGCAGCCAGAAGCGGGAATACAATGAGCAGTTCTTC | CASSQKREYNEQFF
TRBJ2-6 | TRBD1 | TRBV28 | - | TGTGCCAGCAGTTTTGGGACAGGTTATACCTCTGGGGCCAACGTCCTGACTTTC | CASSFGTGYTSGANVLTF
TRBJ2-3 | - | TRBV9 | - | TGTGCCAGCAGCGTAAGGGCGACCGAAGATACGCAGTATTTT | CASSVRATEDTQYF
TRBJ2-2 | TRBD2 | TRBV7-3 | - | TGTGCCAGCAGCTTAGCGGGAGGCTCGAACACCGGGGAGCTGTTTTTT | CASSLAGGSNTGELFF